These 16 T cell receptor beta chains came from one sample sequenced in a study of T cells in women clearing cervical HPV infection. Only in-frame clones appear in the TCRdb table, and some are missing; sequencing was by immunoSEQ multiplex PCR. This sample's clone table lists over 25,000 clones. Sequencing was done on a sample of blood buffy coat. These receptors came from a woman aged 18-70 years with a cervical HPV16 infection that either progressed to CIN3+ or cleared (not recorded which).

Points on this clone: Coverage ceases 3 residues before the CDR3 finishes, and the germline J gene fills in the end. This sequence joins TRBV5-1 and TRBJ2-2, with a possible D match to TRBD1 (5 bases). Trimming removed 2 bases from V and 4 bases from J, with 12 bases in between. The CDR3 spans 15 residues. Germline values: CDR1 SGHRS, CDR2 YFSETQ. CDR3 loop: CASSFDRPSTGELFF. Partial CDR3 DNA: TGCGCCAGCAGCTTTGACAGACCCAGCACCGGGGAG.

Details on this clone: The read halts 3 residues ahead of the CDR3 end, with the missing end drawn from the germline J gene. The chain carries TRBV6-2 or TRBV6-3 and TRBJ1-1; TRBD1 aligns across 9 bases. V shed 7 bases and J 2 bases; nucleotides not matched to a gene: 8. CDR1 and CDR2 (germline): MNHEY, SVGEGT. The CDR3 spans 15 residues. CDR3 bases read: TGTGCCAGCACCCGCGAGACAGGGGGTAACACTGAA. Encoded protein: CASTRETGGNTE. In full, the CDR3 reads CASTRETGGNTEAFF.

In the case of this clone: Read coverage stops 3 residues before the CDR3 terminus; the germline J gene supplies the remainder. The rearrangement joins TRBV2 to TRBJ1-2; 12 bases map to TRBD1. From germline, CDR1 is SNHLY and CDR2 FYNNEI. Losses at the gene ends were 8 bases for V and 3 bases for J; bases not matched to a gene: 4. The CDR3 consists of 14 residues. The covered CDR3 bases are TGTGCCAGCGGGACAGGGGGCTCGGACTATGGC. This translates into CASGTGGSDYG. The full CDR3 sequence reads CASGTGGSDYGYTF.

On this clone itself: The DNA ends 3 residues before the CDR3 does, and the rest of the CDR3 is filled in from the germline J gene. The rearrangement uses TRBV27 and TRBJ2-3; 7 bases line up with TRBD2. Germline V CDR1 and CDR2: MNHEY, SMNVEV (reference sequence). The CDR3 is made up of 16 amino acids. V shed 4 bases, J shed 2 bases, and the junction held 9 bases outside the gene matches. The CDR3 protein is CASSSLQAGNTDTQYF. The DNA read from the CDR3 is TGTGCCAGCAGTTCCCTTCAAGCGGGAAACACAGATACG.

Turning to this clone: The CDR3 end lies 3 residues beyond the end of the read and is filled in from the germline J gene. The chain uses TRBV27 and TRBJ2-7; D might be TRBD1 (5 bases). CDR1 is MNHEY and CDR2 is SMNVEV in the germline V gene (reference sequence). The CDR3 extends over 16 amino acids. The germline V and J ends were trimmed by 2 bases and 2 bases, with 16 bases remaining between them. The covered CDR3 bases are TGTGCCAGCAGTTTAAACCCTAAGACAGCAACCTACGAG. Its translation: CASSLNPKTATYE. The entire CDR3 reads CASSLNPKTATYEQYF.

As concerns this clone: The read ends 3 residues early relative to the CDR3; the germline J gene fills the gap. This chain links TRBV30 with TRBJ2-1, with D hard to call. The length of the CDR3 is 12 residues. V dropped 3 bases and J dropped 7 bases, with 10 bases sitting between them. Germline CDR1 reads GTSNPN; CDR2 reads SVGIG (reference sequence). The CDR3 spells CAWSPKQNEQFF. The covered CDR3 bases are TGTGCCTGGAGCCCAAAACAGAATGAG.

As to this clone: With the read ending 3 residues before the CDR3 end, the germline J gene is used to fill in that end. This chain connects TRBV20-1 to TRBJ1-6, with D maybe TRBD1 (6 bases). With 6 bases removed from V and 9 bases from J, the gap between germline ends came to 24 bases. The germline CDR1 and CDR2 sequences are DFQATT and SNEGSKA (reference sequence). The CDR3 totals 16 residues. The CDR3 loop is CSAPYPSLGASSPLHF. The DNA read from the CDR3 is TGCAGTGCCCCCTACCCGAGCCTGGGGGCCAGTTCACCC.

As regards this clone: Coverage ceases 3 residues before the CDR3 finishes, and the germline J gene fills in the end. Other DNA sequences in the sample encode the same CDR3. This sequence joins TRBV5-6 and TRBJ1-2, with TRBD1 matching 10 bases. The CDR3 length is 15 residues. In germline, CDR1 is SGHDT, CDR2 YYEEEE. V lost 5 bases, J lost 7 bases, and 11 bases stayed unmatched. CDR3 region: CASSPGTGAFSGYTF. CDR3 DNA, as far as it was read: TGTGCCAGCAGTCCTGGGACAGGGGCGTTTTCTGGC.

A note on this clone: The read halts 3 residues ahead of the CDR3 end, with the missing end drawn from the germline J gene. This chain links TRBV19 with TRBJ2-5; 12 bases are shared with TRBD2. Trimming at V came to 0 bases and at J to 6 bases, leaving 11 bases not matched to a gene. Germline lookup yields CDR1 LNHDA and CDR2 SQIVND (reference sequence). The CDR3 consists of 18 residues. The CDR3 spells CASSIDHLAGGVWKTQYF. The covered CDR3 bases are TGTGCCAGTAGTATAGACCACCTAGCGGGAGGGGTTTGGAAGACC.

As regards this clone: The read terminates 3 residues before the CDR3 end, so the remaining end is supplied by the germline J gene. This chain uses TRBV5-1 with TRBJ1-1, with TRBD1 matching 10 bases. With V trimmed by 4 bases and J by 4 bases, 4 bases remained unmatched. The CDR3 runs to 14 residues. CDR1 is SGHRS and CDR2 is YFSETQ in the germline V gene. The DNA read from the CDR3 is TGCGCCAGCAGCCGGACAGGGGGTAGCACTGAA. Its protein product is CASSRTGGSTE. The entire CDR3 is CASSRTGGSTEAFF.

With respect to this clone: The sequenced fragment ends 3 residues before the CDR3 boundary, so the rest is inferred from the germline J gene. The V gene is TRBV9, the J gene TRBJ1-3, with D tentatively TRBD1 (5 bases). This CDR3 is 16 amino acids long. V lost 0 bases to trimming and J lost 2 bases, with 12 bases between them. The germline V gene encodes CDR1 SGDLS and CDR2 YYNGEE. Incomplete CDR3 DNA: TGTGCCAGCAGCGTAGCTACGGCAGGGCCTGGAAACACC. As protein: CASSVATAGPGNT. The full CDR3 protein is CASSVATAGPGNTIYF.

Comments on this clone: The CDR3 goes on 3 residues after the read ends, and that part is filled in from the germline J gene. Other DNA sequences from this sample encode an identical CDR3 as well. V usage is TRBV7-3 and J usage is TRBJ1-3; 11 bases agree with TRBD1. The V segment lost 5 bases and the J segment 8 bases; nucleotides outside the gene matches: 2. Germline assignment: CDR1 SGHTA and CDR2 FQGTGA. This CDR3 has 13 amino acids. CDR3 sequence: CASSQGQGDTIYF. Partial CDR3 DNA: TGTGCCAGCAGCCAGGGACAGGGGGACACC.

Of note for this clone: The CDR3 end lies 3 residues beyond the end of the read and is filled in from the germline J gene. J is TRBJ2-7 and V is TRBV4-2, with 7 bases lining up with TRBD2. With V trimmed by 0 bases and J by 5 bases, 13 bases remained unmatched. The CDR3 has 17 amino acids. Germline CDR1 LGHNA, CDR2 YNFKEQ. CDR3 sequence: CASSQDSAGGRADEQYF. CDR3 DNA, as far as it was read: TGTGCCAGCAGCCAAGATTCCGCTGGGGGGAGGGCCGACGAG.

As to this clone: The read terminates 3 residues before the CDR3 end, so the remaining end is supplied by the germline J gene. The same CDR3 arises from other DNA sequences in this sample as well. The rearrangement joins TRBV20-1 to TRBJ2-7, with 7 bases lining up with TRBD1. The CDR3 has 15 amino acids. Trimming at V came to 3 bases and at J to 4 bases, leaving 12 bases not matched to a gene. In germline, CDR1 is DFQATT, CDR2 SNEGSKA (reference sequence). This chain's CDR3 is CSARRKTGERYEQYF. The sequenced CDR3 bases are TGCAGTGCTAGGCGGAAAACAGGGGAAAGATACGAG.

A word on this clone: The read terminates 3 residues before the CDR3 end, so the remaining end is supplied by the germline J gene. The rearrangement uses TRBV7-9 and TRBJ1-2; maybe TRBD1 (5 bases). In germline, CDR1 is SEHNR, CDR2 FQNEAQ (reference sequence). The CDR3 sequence is 15 residues long. The sequenced part of the CDR3 DNA is TGTGCCAGCAGCCCCGGGACTCTCACATCCTACGAC. Its protein product is CASSPGTLTSYD. The CDR3 in full is CASSPGTLTSYDYTF.

Concerning this clone itself: The sequenced fragment ends 3 residues before the CDR3 boundary, so the rest is inferred from the germline J gene. J is TRBJ2-7 and V is TRBV2, with TRBD2 identical over 11 bases. The germline CDR1 and CDR2 sequences are SNHLY and FYNNEI. V shed 8 bases and J 4 bases; nucleotides not matched to a gene: 16. The CDR3 extends over 17 amino acids. CDR3 DNA, as far as it was read: TGTGCCAGCTCCCCCGGGGTAGCGGGGGGGCCTAGTTACGAG. It codes for CASSPGVAGGPSYE. The full CDR3 protein is CASSPGVAGGPSYEQYF.